This paragraph reports one T cell receptor beta chain. The antigen remains unidentified. The beta constant-region primer was an equimolar mix of two oligonucleotides covering TRBC1 and TRBC2. The ligated cDNA underwent four PCR rounds using SP2 and nested alpha and beta constant-region primers. Via MiXCR, TCRdb re-called the UMI-ligation and nested PCR reads, giving one row per CDR3 protein. The data contain about 90,000 distinct CDR3 sequences, around 11% of them singletons. This CDR3 is 16 amino acids long. Germline assignment: CDR1 MNHEY and CDR2 SVGAGI. Trimming took 4 bases from V and 7 from J, leaving 20 bases between them. The entry originates in a study of naive and memory T cell subsets. Study-wide points: Possibly reflecting memory cells re-expressing CD45RA, a few larger clonotypes occurred in naive repertoires, especially CD8.

This chain joins TRBV6-5 and TRBJ2-1, with D possibly TRBD2 on 5 matching bases. This receptor was taken from a human donor in good health. Sequencing was performed on naive CD4+ T cells from blood. The CDR3 nucleotides are TGTGCCAGCAGTTTGGGTAGGACTTCCCAGCGGAATGAGCAGTTCTTC. It encodes CASSLGRTSQRNEQFF.